This record concerns one TCR beta chain sequence. The sample belongs to a study of shared clonotypes between healthy human individuals. Among the donors, all were Caucasian adults who lived in Nashville, Tennessee. Profiled with immunoSEQ multiplex PCR; TCRdb holds only in-frame clones, not every one. Of around 530,000 clones in the sample, around 78% are singletons; the top ten hold about 12%. Sequencing was performed on PBMCs. The clonotype comes from a woman between 40 and 50 years old in good health. Some clones in this sample may be carry-over from other donors' samples.

CDR3 protein: CASSLVPGGEGEAFF. CDR3 coding DNA: TGCGCCAGCAGCTTGGTGCCAGGGGGCGAGGGTGAAGCTTTCTTT. This chain uses TRBV5-1 with TRBJ1-1, with 8 bases aligning to TRBD1. The germline V gene encodes CDR1 SGHRS and CDR2 YFSETQ. V was pared by 0 bases and J by 7 bases, with 8 bases of the junction left unmatched. CDR3 length equals 15 residues.